The present T cell receptor beta chain was sequenced within a study of blood T cell repertoires in COVID-19 (dated by TCRdb to 2018 to 2020). As for the study more broadly: The collaborator samples originated in the United States, Italy and Spain and spanned the acute and convalescent phases of COVID-19. Nearly every sample came with metadata listing a de-identified subject ID, COVID-19 status, age in years and sex. The material from the prospective study consisted of cDNA or gDNA derived from T cells, B-cell-depleted T cells, or PBMCs. Where available, HLA class I and class II types were obtained from metadata supplied by the sample provider rather than from assay-based typing. Samples were obtained from the ongoing ImmuneRACE study (first 160 participants) and from 1,254 subjects provided by 6 global collaborators. A freely available public database, intended as a resource for researchers studying the immune response to SARS-CoV-2, is where the repertoires were released. Deeply sampled blood TCRbeta repertoires from subjects exposed to, actively infected with, or recovered from COVID-19 were included in the dataset.

Overall study outcomes, separate from this receptor: The amount of clinical and demographic metadata varied by source and participant and was provided uncurated.

TCRbeta CDR3 regions were amplified from genomic DNA by means of the immunoSEQ Assay, a bias-controlled multiplex PCR. Regarding the original processing steps: The number of nucleated cells in each sample was estimated by amplification of reference gene primers within the assay. Sequence reads were collapsed and filtered to measure the absolute abundance of every unique TCRbeta CDR3 rearrangement. For each sample, productive Simpson clonality was calculated as the square root of Simpson's diversity index across productive rearrangements. TCRdb's version of the immuneACCESS table is confined to in-frame rearrangements and falls short of the full clone set. An unresolved V gene accounts for under half of the shortfall where checked; the remainder is of unknown origin. The D gene and trimming were derived from the DNA, and the V and J assignments and clone size from that table. A total of roughly 190,000 clones appear in this sample, about 88% of them only once. Of the sample, roughly 7% falls within the top ten clones.

On this clone: The clone's antigen remains unknown. The input lacks base qualities; no much larger clone sits a single base away.

CDR1 and CDR2 (MNHEY, SVGAGI) derive from the germline V gene. Trimming takes 7 bases from V and 5 bases from J, and the germline ends sit 17 bases apart. The CDR3 runs 14 amino acids, cysteine and phenylalanine included. The entry retains the CDR3 DNA only, 42 bases that are in frame from base 1. The collaborating institutions used their own protocols to collect whole blood in K2EDTA tubes. For TCRbeta analysis, collaborators shipped samples as frozen whole blood, isolated PBMCs, or DNA extracted from either of those sample types. The TCR comes from a woman aged 80 or older in a cohort sampled during active or convalescent COVID-19. The chain joins TRBV6-5 to TRBJ1-2, with no confidently assigned D gene. The sample was peripheral blood. The DNA sequence follows: TGTGCCAGCATCTTACCCCGGCGGAGGTATGGCTACACCTTC. It translates as CASILPRRRYGYTF.